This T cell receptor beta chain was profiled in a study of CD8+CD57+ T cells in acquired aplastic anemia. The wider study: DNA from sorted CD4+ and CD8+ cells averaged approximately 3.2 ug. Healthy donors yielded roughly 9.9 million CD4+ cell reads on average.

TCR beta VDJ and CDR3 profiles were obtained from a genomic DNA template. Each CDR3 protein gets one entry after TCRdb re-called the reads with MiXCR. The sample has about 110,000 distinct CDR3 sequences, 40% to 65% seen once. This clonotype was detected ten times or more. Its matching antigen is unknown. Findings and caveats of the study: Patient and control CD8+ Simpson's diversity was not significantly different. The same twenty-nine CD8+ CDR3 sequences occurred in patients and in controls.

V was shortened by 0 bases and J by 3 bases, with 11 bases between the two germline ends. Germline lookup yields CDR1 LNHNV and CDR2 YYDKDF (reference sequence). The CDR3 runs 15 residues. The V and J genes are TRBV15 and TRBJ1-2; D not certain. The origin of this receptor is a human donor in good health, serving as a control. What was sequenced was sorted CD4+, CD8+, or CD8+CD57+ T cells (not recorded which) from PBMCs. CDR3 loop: CATSRDLSTYYGYTF. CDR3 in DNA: TGTGCCACCAGCAGAGATCTAAGCACTTACTATGGCTACACCTTC.